This T cell receptor (beta chain) was sequenced for a study of molecular identifiers for immune sequencing clone quantification. TCRdb reanalysed the PCR reads using MiXCR and keeps one entry per CDR3 protein. The sample has more than 300,000 distinct CDR3 sequences, about a fifth seen once. Details on this clonotype: The antigen remains unidentified.

Study observations and caveats: Underestimated sizes of highly expanded clones could result from identical TCR molecules that share a barcode.

The clonotype was recovered from a human donor in good health. Some libraries in this study had Jurkat cell RNA spiked in. The specimen sequenced was naive CD8+ T cells from blood, with Jurkat cell RNA spiked in. Stated subset: FACS-sorted CD8+CD4-CCR7+CD45RA+ naive T cells.

CDR3 sequence reads: CASSQDSPTTGTGVYGYTF. DNA of the CDR3: TGCGCCAGCAGCCAAGATTCCCCAACAACCGGGACAGGGGTCTATGGCTACACCTTC. The chain uses TRBV4-3 and TRBJ1-2; 10 bases map to TRBD1. This CDR3 contains 19 residues. CDR1 is LGHNA, CDR2 YSLEER, per germline. V lost 0 bases and J lost 4; bases outside the gene matches: 14.